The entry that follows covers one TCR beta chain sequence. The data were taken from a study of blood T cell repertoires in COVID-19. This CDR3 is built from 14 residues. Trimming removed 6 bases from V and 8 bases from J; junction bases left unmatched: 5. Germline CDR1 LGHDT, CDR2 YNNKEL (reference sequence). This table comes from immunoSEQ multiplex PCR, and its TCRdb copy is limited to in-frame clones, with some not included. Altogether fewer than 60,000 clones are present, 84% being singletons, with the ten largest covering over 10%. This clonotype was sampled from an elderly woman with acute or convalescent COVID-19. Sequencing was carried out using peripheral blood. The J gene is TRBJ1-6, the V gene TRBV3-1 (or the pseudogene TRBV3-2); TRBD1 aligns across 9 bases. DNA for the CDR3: TGTGCCAGCAGTCCCCGGGACAGGGATTCACCCCTCCACTTT. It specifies CASSPRDRDSPLHF.